The 29 T cell receptor beta chains below come from one sample, sequenced in a study of cytomegalovirus exposure and HLA in healthy donors (dated by TCRdb to 2015 to 2018). The library was built by means of the immunoSEQ multiplex PCR assay. A mixture of 60 forward primers for TCR Vbeta segments and 13 reverse primers for TCR Jbeta segments was used in the multiplex PCR. TCRdb obtained this table from immuneACCESS and retained in-frame rearrangements with V and J assigned. These tables miss some clones; where compared with another copy, unresolved V genes account for less than half of the shortfall, and the remainder is unexplained. Within this sample are 200,000 to 250,000 clones, with around 80% of them counted one time only. The ten biggest clones cover roughly 0.71% of the sample. Sequencing was carried out using PBMCs. These receptors all stem from a boy younger than 10 in good health and CMV-seronegative.

CDR3 sequence: CATQFHGSSQETQYF. The CDR3 DNA reads TGTGCCACACAGTTCCACGGTTCCTCACAAGAGACCCAGTACTTC. The V call is TRBV7-6, the J call TRBJ2-5; D remains unclear. Germline lookup yields CDR1 SGHVS and CDR2 FNYEAQ. Trimming removed 10 bases at V and 2 bases at J, with 20 bases between. This CDR3 spans 15 amino acids.

The chain links TRBV7-9 to TRBJ2-7; 12 bases line up with TRBD2. From germline, CDR1 is SEHNR and CDR2 FQNEAQ (reference sequence). The CDR3 is 15 amino acids. The V and J ends lost 0 bases and 3 bases, in that order; junction bases with no gene match: 0. The chain's CDR3 is CASSLATSGGYEQYF. The CDR3 DNA follows: TGTGCCAGCAGCTTAGCGACTAGCGGGGGCTACGAGCAGTACTTC.

This sequence joins TRBV2 and TRBJ1-1, with 8 positions matching TRBD1. J gave up 3 bases and V 6 bases, and 18 bases lay outside the gene matches. CDR3 size: 18 residues. CDR1 and CDR2 (germline): SNHLY, FYNNEI. The CDR3 reads CASRRGRQGARIDTEAFF. The CDR3 coding sequence is TGTGCCAGCAGGAGGGGCAGGCAGGGGGCCCGGATTGACACTGAAGCTTTCTTT.

The chain uses TRBV6-5 and TRBJ2-5, with TRBD2 matching over 7 bases. J gave up 9 bases and V 2 bases, and 6 bases lay outside the gene matches. CDR3 length: 13 residues. Germline assignment: CDR1 MNHEY and CDR2 SVGAGI. The CDR3 region is CASSYDLGGSQYF. The CDR3 DNA sequence: TGTGCCAGCAGTTACGATTTGGGAGGGTCCCAGTACTTC.

The V call is TRBV7-8, the J call TRBJ1-1; D might be TRBD1 (5 bases). Germline-derived CDR1 and CDR2 are SGHVS and FQNEAQ. The CDR3 extends over 14 amino acids. The ends were cut back, 5 bases at V and 3 bases at J, with 13 bases in the middle. CDR3 in DNA: TGTGCCAGCAGCCCCAGGGAGGGTTACACTGAAGCTTTCTTT. The encoded protein is CASSPREGYTEAFF.

The V call is TRBV7-9, the J call TRBJ2-7; weak D call: TRBD1 (6 bases). Trimming left V 1 base short and J 0 bases short, with 13 bases between. The CDR3 is made up of 16 amino acids. CDR1 is SEHNR and CDR2 is FQNEAQ in the germline V gene (reference sequence). CDR3 protein: CASSLGAGTFSYEQYF. Here the CDR3 DNA reads TGTGCCAGCAGCTTAGGCGCCGGGACATTCTCCTACGAGCAGTACTTC.

The chain employs TRBV7-2 and TRBJ2-2, with 7 bases aligning to TRBD2. Trimming took 0 bases from V and 3 from J; bases not matched to a gene: 1. The CDR3 contains 15 residues. The germline V gene encodes CDR1 SGHTA and CDR2 FQGNSA. Written as DNA, the CDR3 is TGTGCCAGCAGCTTAGCGGGGGGGTACACCGGGGAGCTGTTTTTT. Its translation: CASSLAGGYTGELFF.

This clone was found once. The rearrangement joins TRBV2 to TRBJ2-5, with 10 bases identical to TRBD2. The J call may not be correct, given that the DNA end is closer to TRBJ2-7. The CDR3 is made up of 13 amino acids. Germline V gene lookup returns CDR1 SNHLY and CDR2 FYNNEI. CDR3 amino acids: CASRAGGPYEQYF. The CDR3 bases are TGTGCCAGCAGAGCGGGAGGGCCGTACGAGCAGTACTTC.

This chain uses TRBV6-1 with TRBJ2-2; weak D call: TRBD1 (6 bases). With 7 bases removed from V and 0 bases from J, the gap between germline ends came to 9 bases. From germline, CDR1 is MNHNS and CDR2 SASEGT. This CDR3 is 14 amino acids long. For the CDR3, the DNA is TGTGCCAGCACTGGGACACCGAACACCGGGGAGCTGTTTTTT. Its translation is CASTGTPNTGELFF.

The chain uses TRBV11-2 and TRBJ1-3, with 12 nucleotides matching TRBD1. Germline trimming cut 1 base from V and 2 bases from J; bases unmatched to any gene: 3. Germline-derived CDR1 and CDR2 are SGHAT and FQNNGV. This CDR3 has 17 residues. DNA for the CDR3: TGTGCCAGCAGCTTAGTGGGACAGGGGGCGGCTGGAAACACCATATATTTT. It yields the protein CASSLVGQGAAGNTIYF.

DNA of the CDR3: TGTGCCAGCAGGGCGGGGGCAGATACGCAGTATTTT. Protein sequence: CASRAGADTQYF. This sequence joins TRBV27 and TRBJ2-3, with 7 nucleotides matching TRBD2. Germline V gene data show CDR1 as MNHEY and CDR2 as SMNVEV (reference sequence). V gave up 6 bases and J gave up 4 bases; unmatched junction bases: 1. The length of the CDR3 is 12 residues.

The chain recombines TRBV7-8 with TRBJ2-7; D is unresolved. The CDR3 is made up of 15 amino acids. Germline values: CDR1 SGHVS, CDR2 FQNEAQ. V gave up 2 bases and J gave up 0 bases, with 11 bases separating them. The CDR3 coding sequence is TGTGCCAGCAGCTTAAATGCAGCTAGCTCCTACGAGCAGTACTTC. The encoded protein is CASSLNAASSYEQYF.

The rearrangement links TRBV30 to TRBJ2-2; 8 bases are shared with TRBD1. CDR1 GTSNPN and CDR2 SVGIG come from the germline V gene (reference sequence). Trimming removed 3 bases from V and 6 bases from J; junction bases left unmatched: 15. The CDR3 runs to 17 residues. The CDR3 here is CAWRGSRDRPGAGELFF. In nucleotides, the CDR3 is TGTGCCTGGAGGGGTAGCCGGGACAGGCCGGGGGCCGGGGAGCTGTTTTTT.

The rearrangement joins TRBV7-9 to TRBJ2-3; perhaps TRBD2 as D (6 bases). Trimming removed 5 bases from V and 4 bases from J, with 16 bases in between. CDR1 is SEHNR and CDR2 is FQNEAQ in the germline V gene (reference sequence). The CDR3 spans 15 residues. The CDR3 sequence is CASSPHGSGPDTQYF. The CDR3 DNA sequence: TGTGCCAGCAGCCCTCACGGGAGTGGCCCAGATACGCAGTATTTT. The variable domain in full, with the rest retrieved from reference TRBV7-9 and TRBJ2-3, is DTGVSQNPRHKITKRGQNVTFRCDPISEHNRLYWYRQTLGQGPEFLTYFQNEAQLEKSRLLSDRFSAERPKGSFSTLEIQRTEQGDSAMYLCASSPHGSGPDTQYFGPGTRLTVL.

V usage is TRBV5-5 and J usage is TRBJ2-5; maybe TRBD1 (5 bases). The ends were cut back, 4 bases at V and 1 base at J, with 8 bases in the middle. CDR3 length equals 13 residues. Looked up from germline, CDR1 is SGHKS and CDR2 is YYEKEE (reference sequence). This chain's CDR3 is CASSRDSQETQYF. Here the CDR3 DNA reads TGTGCCAGCAGCCGAGACAGCCAAGAGACCCAGTACTTC.

This rearrangement joins TRBV30 to TRBJ1-1; D not certain. There are 11 residues in the CDR3. Germline V gives CDR1 GTSNPN, CDR2 SVGIG (reference sequence). V was cut by 4 bases and J by 7 bases, with 10 bases left in between. CDR3 residues: CAWTREGEAFF. The CDR3 coding sequence is TGTGCCTGGACAAGGGAGGGTGAAGCTTTCTTT.

The chain uses TRBV2 and TRBJ1-2, with 7 bases identical to TRBD1. The CDR3 runs to 13 residues. V lost 4 bases, J lost 3 bases, and 2 bases stayed unmatched. CDR1 is SNHLY, CDR2 FYNNEI, per germline. Here the CDR3 DNA reads TGTGCCAGCAGTGCCGACAGGGACTATGGCTACACCTTC. This codes for CASSADRDYGYTF.

The chain links TRBV19 to TRBJ1-2; D call uncertain. This CDR3 contains 13 residues. Per germline, CDR1 LNHDA and CDR2 SQIVND (reference sequence). V lost 6 bases, J lost 4 bases, and 12 bases lay in between. CDR3 DNA sequence: TGTGCCAGTAGCATGACAAACCTCTATGGCTACACCTTC. The encoded protein is CASSMTNLYGYTF.

The chain recombines TRBV18 with TRBJ2-7; 12 positions agree with TRBD2. Germline values: CDR1 KGHSH, CDR2 LQKENI. The CDR3 is made up of 13 amino acids. V lost 0 bases, J lost 12 bases, and 3 bases stayed unmatched. CDR3 sequence: CASSPPTSGSRYF. The CDR3 DNA reads TGTGCCAGCTCACCACCGACTAGCGGGAGCAGGTACTTC.

This clone appeared once. V and J are TRBV7-9 and TRBJ1-1, with D possibly being TRBD1 (5 bases). Trimming pared 5 bases from V and 11 bases from J, leaving 18 bases between. The CDR3 runs to 13 residues. The germline V gene has CDR1 SEHNR and CDR2 FQNEAQ (reference sequence). The chain's CDR3 is CASSNNPGLGAFF. The CDR3 DNA sequence: TGTGCCAGCAGCAACAATCCGGGACTGGGGGCTTTCTTT.

The chain combines TRBV29-1 with TRBJ2-1; D perhaps matches TRBD1 (6 bases). Trimming removed 7 bases from V and 8 bases from J, with 15 bases in between. Germline loops: CDR1 SQVTM, CDR2 ANQGSEA. The CDR3 loop spans 12 amino acids. The CDR3 DNA follows: TGCAGCGCAGGGGACCTTCCGGATGAGCAGTTCTTC. It translates to CSAGDLPDEQFF.

The chain employs TRBV5-6 and TRBJ2-2; D gene ambiguous. V lost 1 base, J lost 0 bases, and 7 bases lay in between. The CDR3 is made up of 15 amino acids. The germline V gene has CDR1 SGHDT and CDR2 YYEEEE. The DNA of the CDR3 is TGTGCCAGCAGCTTGTATGCAGCGAACACCGGGGAGCTGTTTTTT. It yields the protein CASSLYAANTGELFF.

The chain combines TRBV6-4 with TRBJ2-1; maybe TRBD1 (5 bases). The CDR3 consists of 16 residues. Trimming took 11 bases from V and 3 from J, leaving 23 bases between them. CDR1 MRHNA and CDR2 SNTAGT come from the germline V gene. CDR3 nucleotides: TGTGCCCAACGAAGAAACAGTGGGGCATACTACAATGAGCAGTTCTTC. It translates to CAQRRNSGAYYNEQFF.

Worth noting for this clone: A read error may account for a junction end that differs from germline. The chain links TRBV11-1 to TRBJ2-1; 9 positions agree with TRBD2. The CDR3 is made up of 14 amino acids. Germline-derived CDR1 and CDR2 are SGHAT and FQDESV (reference sequence). The DNA of the CDR3 is TGTGCCAGCAGCATAGCGGGAGTATCAAATGAGCAGTTCTTC. This translates into CASSIAGVSNEQFF.

This clone was seen more than once but under ten times. This chain connects TRBV6-5 to TRBJ1-4; 10 positions agree with TRBD1. V was pared by 4 bases and J by 8 bases, with 4 bases of the junction left unmatched. This CDR3 comprises 14 residues. CDR1 is MNHEY and CDR2 is SVGAGI in the germline V gene. The CDR3 DNA follows: TGTGCCAGCAGTTTCGGGACAGGGGAAGAAAAACTGTTTTTT. Encoded protein: CASSFGTGEEKLFF.

The chain links TRBV4-1 to TRBJ2-1, with 11 positions matching TRBD2. The trim removed 3 bases at V and 9 bases at J, leaving 7 bases unmatched. The germline gives CDR1 MGHRA, CDR2 YSYEKL. The length of the CDR3 is 15 residues. Here the CDR3 reads CASSHVAGGPSEQFF. CDR3 DNA: TGCGCCAGCAGCCATGTAGCGGGAGGGCCCAGTGAGCAGTTCTTC.

The V call is TRBV5-1, the J call TRBJ2-7; 13 nucleotides line up with TRBD2. Trimming cost V 0 bases and J 6 bases; bases outside gene matches: 6. CDR1 and CDR2 (germline): SGHRS, YFSETQ. The CDR3 has 16 amino acids. CDR3 bases: TGCGCCAGCAGCTTGGGGACTAGCGGGAGTAATGGCGAGCAGTACTTC. Translating it yields CASSLGTSGSNGEQYF.

The chain uses TRBV7-9 and TRBJ1-2, with TRBD1 as a possible D gene (5 bases). The CDR3 consists of 15 residues. Germline V gene data show CDR1 as SEHNR and CDR2 as FQNEAQ (reference sequence). Trimming stripped 3 bases from V and 3 bases from J, with 14 bases between. CDR3 in DNA: TGTGCCAGCAGCTTGGAGGGGAGGCGAGACTATGGCTACACCTTC. Amino acids: CASSLEGRRDYGYTF.

This CDR3 is CASSTTGGGEQYF. In DNA form, the CDR3 reads TGTGCCAGTAGTACCACAGGGGGCGGGGAGCAGTACTTC. V gene TRBV19 combines with J gene TRBJ2-7, with 9 bases fitting TRBD1. V gave up 4 bases and J gave up 7 bases; unmatched junction bases: 5. CDR3 length: 13 residues. Germline assignment: CDR1 LNHDA and CDR2 SQIVND (reference sequence).